A single sample gave rise to the 9 T cell receptor beta chains below, sequenced in a study of naive and memory T cell subsets. Four PCR rounds used nested alpha and beta constant region primers plus the SP2 primer. TCRdb passed the 5' RACE reads through MiXCR, listing each CDR3 protein once. Of roughly 48,000 distinct CDR3 sequences in the sample, around 5% are singletons; the top ten hold around 0.8%. A UMI-containing oligonucleotide was joined by 3' ligation to the TCR cDNA template. These receptors were collected from a female donor in good health.

At least ten counts were recorded for this clonotype. The chain uses TRBV7-2 and TRBJ1-3; tentatively, D is TRBD1 (5 bases). The CDR3 spans 16 residues. CDR1 SGHTA and CDR2 FQGNSA come from the germline V gene. The V end was cut by 6 bases, the J end by 0 bases, with 15 bases between. DNA of the CDR3: TGTGCCAGCAGTTTCAGTCGGGGGAACTCTGGAAACACCATATATTTT. This gives the protein CASSFSRGNSGNTIYF.

This clonotype was seen many times. The chain couples TRBV29-1 to TRBJ2-5, with D unresolved. CDR1 and CDR2 (germline): SQVTM, ANQGSEA. The CDR3 sequence is 12 residues long. V was pared by 2 bases and J by 6 bases, with 10 bases between. The CDR3 nucleotides read TGCAGCGTTGAACCAGGTGGTCAGACCCAGTACTTC. Translated, it gives CSVEPGGQTQYF.

The sample holds many counts of this clonotype. In DNA form, the CDR3 reads TGTGCCAGCACCCTGGGGGGTAGCGGGAGTGATAGAGAGACCCAGTACTTC. Its translation: CASTLGGSGSDRETQYF. The gene calls are TRBV7-2 and TRBJ2-5; 9 bases are a match to TRBD2. The ends lost 7 bases at V and 4 bases at J; junction bases unmatched: 16. The CDR3 length is 17 residues. Per germline, CDR1 SGHTA and CDR2 FQGNSA.

This clonotype has a count of ten or more. In DNA form, the CDR3 reads TGTGCCAGTCTACGGGGCTATGGCTACACCTTC. It yields the protein CASLRGYGYTF. V usage is TRBV28 and J usage is TRBJ1-2; D uncertain. V shed 9 bases and J shed 4 bases, with 9 bases lying between them. This CDR3 is 11 amino acids long. Germline CDR1 MDHEN, CDR2 SYDVKM.

This clonotype has more than one count but fewer than ten. The CDR3 sequence is CASSHAPGLAGGNSYNEQFF. CDR3 DNA: TGTGCCAGCAGCCACGCTCCGGGACTAGCGGGAGGGAACTCCTACAATGAGCAGTTCTTC. The V and J genes are TRBV14 and TRBJ2-1; 16 positions agree with TRBD2. Germline loops: CDR1 SGHDN, CDR2 FVKESK. The CDR3 contains 20 residues. The V segment lost 3 bases and the J segment 0 bases; nucleotides outside the gene matches: 8.

This chain connects TRBV5-1 to TRBJ2-1; 12 bases match TRBD2. The V gene end was trimmed by 4 bases and the J gene end by 0 bases; junction bases not matched to a gene: 8. Per the germline V gene, CDR1 is SGHRS and CDR2 is YFSETQ. The CDR3 consists of 18 residues. CDR3 residues: CASSTGLAGPSSYNEQFF. The DNA of the CDR3 is TGCGCCAGCAGCACGGGACTAGCGGGTCCCAGCTCCTACAATGAGCAGTTCTTC.

This clonotype was counted ten times or more. J is TRBJ1-1 and V is TRBV29-1; D may be TRBD1 (5 bases). Germline V gene data show CDR1 as SQVTM and CDR2 as ANQGSEA. The CDR3 is 14 amino acids. V was clipped by 4 bases and J by 2 bases, with 14 bases between them. In DNA form, the CDR3 reads TGCAGCGTTGTACCAGGGTGGGGTAACACTGAAGCTTTCTTT. This sequence encodes CSVVPGWGNTEAFF.

This clonotype was found many times. The chain recombines TRBV5-1 with TRBJ2-7; 12 bases are shared with TRBD1. Germline loops: CDR1 SGHRS, CDR2 YFSETQ. The CDR3 sequence is 15 residues long. V shed 3 bases and J 5 bases; nucleotides not matched to a gene: 6. The CDR3 reads CASSSGTGGADEQYF. The CDR3 DNA follows: TGCGCCAGCAGCTCCGGGACAGGGGGCGCGGACGAGCAGTACTTC.

This clonotype was seen ten or more times. The chain uses TRBV2 and TRBJ2-7, with D hard to call. CDR1 SNHLY and CDR2 FYNNEI come from the germline V gene. Trimming left V 4 bases short and J 7 bases short, with 11 bases between. The CDR3 extends over 12 amino acids. CDR3 sequence reads: CASSAAPWEQYF. CDR3 DNA: TGTGCCAGCAGTGCTGCCCCTTGGGAGCAGTACTTC.